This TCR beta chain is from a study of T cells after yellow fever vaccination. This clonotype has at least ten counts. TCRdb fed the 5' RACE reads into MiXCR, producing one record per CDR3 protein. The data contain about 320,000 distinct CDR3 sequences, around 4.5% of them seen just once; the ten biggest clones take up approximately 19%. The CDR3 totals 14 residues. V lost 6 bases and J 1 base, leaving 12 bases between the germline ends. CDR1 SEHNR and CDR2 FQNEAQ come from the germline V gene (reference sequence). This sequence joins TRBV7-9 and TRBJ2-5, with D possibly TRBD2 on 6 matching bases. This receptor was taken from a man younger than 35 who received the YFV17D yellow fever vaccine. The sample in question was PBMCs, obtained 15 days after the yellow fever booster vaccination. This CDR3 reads CASSPAGGQETQYF. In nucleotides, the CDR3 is TGTGCCAGCAGTCCAGCCGGGGGCCAAGAGACCCAGTACTTC.